The 15 T cell receptor beta chains listed next were all sequenced from one sample in a study of cytomegalovirus exposure and HLA in healthy donors. PCR used 60 Vbeta primers and 13 Jbeta primers. TCRdb's table, derived via immunoSEQ multiplex PCR, lists solely in-frame clones and lacks some. The repertoire holds 81,000 or so clones, with approximately 75% as singletons. The sequencing input was PBMCs. Every receptor here comes from a man between 60 and 75 years old in good health and CMV-seronegative.

This clone was seen just once. CDR3 DNA sequence: TGTGCCAGCAGCGAGGGGGCTAATTCACCCCTCCACTTT. Translating gives CASSEGANSPLHF. The genes are TRBV9 and TRBJ1-6; 7 nucleotides match TRBD1. From germline, CDR1 is SGDLS and CDR2 YYNGEE. The CDR3 loop spans 13 amino acids. The ends lost 3 bases at V and 6 bases at J; junction bases unmatched: 0.

V and J are TRBV7-9 and TRBJ2-1; 7 bases are shared with TRBD2. The CDR3 is 15 amino acids. V lost 5 bases to trimming and J lost 7 bases; unmatched junction nucleotides: 11. Germline CDR1 is SEHNR and CDR2 is FQNEAQ (reference sequence). Written as DNA, the CDR3 is TGTGCCAGCAGCCCAGCCGGGGGAGGGGTTAATGAGCAGTTCTTC. Amino acids: CASSPAGGGVNEQFF.

This clone appeared once. The chain links TRBV7-9 to TRBJ1-3; 9 bases are shared with TRBD1. Germline V gene data show CDR1 as SEHNR and CDR2 as FQNEAQ (reference sequence). V was clipped by 5 bases and J by 3 bases; unmatched bases: 5. This CDR3 has 15 residues. CDR3 bases: TGTGCCAGCAGCCCCTGGACAGGGGATGGAAACACCATATATTTT. It specifies CASSPWTGDGNTIYF.

In this sample, this clone turned up a few times. The rearrangement joins TRBV15 to TRBJ2-3; TRBD2 aligns across 9 bases. The germline gives CDR1 LNHNV, CDR2 YYDKDF (reference sequence). CDR3 length: 17 amino acids. V lost 0 bases, J lost 2 bases, and 6 bases stayed unmatched. The CDR3 DNA sequence: TGTGCCACCAGCAGAGATCGGGGACTAGCTTCCACAGATACGCAGTATTTT. Amino acid sequence: CATSRDRGLASTDTQYF.

This clone was observed once. The chain links TRBV2 to TRBJ2-7, with D unresolved. Trimming left V 3 bases short and J 1 base short, with 7 bases between. From germline, CDR1 is SNHLY and CDR2 FYNNEI. CDR3 length: 13 amino acids. CDR3 nucleotides: TGTGCCAGCAGTGATAGTCGATCCTACGAGCAGTACTTC. It encodes CASSDSRSYEQYF.

The chain recombines TRBV19 with TRBJ2-7, with D perhaps TRBD1 (7 bases). The CDR3 consists of 16 residues. V gave up 7 bases and J gave up 4 bases, with 23 bases separating them. Germline CDR1 is LNHDA and CDR2 is SQIVND (reference sequence). The CDR3 protein is CASTTIRQGGGYEQYF. CDR3 nucleotide sequence: TGTGCCAGTACCACAATCCGACAGGGCGGAGGGTACGAGCAGTACTTC.

The chain recombines TRBV7-9 with TRBJ1-2, with 7 bases identical to TRBD1. The germline V gene encodes CDR1 SEHNR and CDR2 FQNEAQ (reference sequence). The CDR3 loop spans 14 amino acids. V lost 4 bases and J lost 4; bases outside the gene matches: 6. CDR3 nucleotide sequence: TGTGCCAGCAGCTCCGGCAGACAGGGCTATGGCTACACCTTC. It translates to CASSSGRQGYGYTF.

This clone was picked up one time. The chain is built from TRBV27 and TRBJ2-5; D may be TRBD2 (7 bases). V shed 1 base and J shed 2 bases, with 17 bases lying between them. In germline, CDR1 is MNHEY, CDR2 SMNVEV (reference sequence). CDR3 length: 17 residues. CDR3 nucleotides: TGTGCCAGCAGTTTATTGGAGGGGGGGGGAGGTCAAGAGACCCAGTACTTC. It encodes CASSLLEGGGGQETQYF.

The J gene is TRBJ1-1, the V gene TRBV28; D remains ambiguous. CDR1 MDHEN and CDR2 SYDVKM come from the germline V gene. The CDR3 loop spans 13 amino acids. V lost 4 bases and J 3 bases, leaving 9 bases between the germline ends. CDR3 loop: CASSSPPDTEAFF. In DNA form, the CDR3 reads TGTGCCAGCAGTTCCCCCCCAGACACTGAAGCTTTCTTT.

The chain is built from TRBV18 and TRBJ2-7, with 9 positions matching TRBD1. Germline assignment: CDR1 KGHSH and CDR2 LQKENI. V lost 8 bases, J lost 4 bases, and 9 bases stayed unmatched. The CDR3 extends over 14 amino acids. The CDR3 spells CASTPQGQGYEQYF. DNA for the CDR3: TGTGCCAGCACCCCCCAGGGACAGGGTTACGAGCAGTACTTC.

The chain has TRBV19 and TRBJ1-5, with D hard to call. Germline V gene sequence: CDR1 LNHDA, CDR2 SQIVND (reference sequence). This CDR3 is built from 13 residues. Trimming left V 2 bases short and J 2 bases short, with 4 bases between. The CDR3 DNA reads as TGTGCCAGTAGTATAATAGGCAATCAGCCCCAGCATTTT. Its translation is CASSIIGNQPQHF.

The chain joins TRBV2 to TRBJ2-1; a weak D match, TRBD2 (5 bases). The CDR3 extends over 15 amino acids. Trimming took 9 bases from V and 4 from J, leaving 19 bases between them. Germline loops: CDR1 SNHLY, CDR2 FYNNEI. The CDR3, as DNA: TGTGCCAGGGTCCTGGAGGCCGGACCTTACAATGAGCAGTTCTTC. Translating gives CARVLEAGPYNEQFF.

In its sample, this clone was seen many times. This chain connects TRBV5-1 to TRBJ2-7; possible D gene TRBD2, 6 bases. Deletions cut 0 bases from V and 4 bases from J, with 11 bases between. The CDR3 length is 14 residues. The germline V gene encodes CDR1 SGHRS and CDR2 YFSETQ. The CDR3 DNA reads TGCGCCAGCAGCTTGGGGCAGGGAGGATACGAGCAGTACTTC. Translated: CASSLGQGGYEQYF.

The genes are TRBV21-1 and TRBJ1-2; TRBD1 reflects the table's D call only, with no check against the DNA. TRBV21-1 counts as a pseudogene. The CDR3 has 16 amino acids. CDR3 in amino acids: CASSTHRDRPNYGYTF. Written as DNA, the CDR3 is TGTGCCAGCAGCACCCACCGGGACAGACCAAACTATGGCTACACCTTC.

The J gene is TRBJ1-6, the V gene TRBV7-3; no firm D call. The length of the CDR3 is 11 residues. The V gene's germline CDR1 is SGHTA and CDR2 FQGTGA. The V end was cut by 3 bases, the J end by 11 bases, with 5 bases between. CDR3 sequence reads: CASSFFPPLHF. The CDR3 DNA follows: TGTGCCAGCAGCTTCTTCCCACCCCTCCACTTT.